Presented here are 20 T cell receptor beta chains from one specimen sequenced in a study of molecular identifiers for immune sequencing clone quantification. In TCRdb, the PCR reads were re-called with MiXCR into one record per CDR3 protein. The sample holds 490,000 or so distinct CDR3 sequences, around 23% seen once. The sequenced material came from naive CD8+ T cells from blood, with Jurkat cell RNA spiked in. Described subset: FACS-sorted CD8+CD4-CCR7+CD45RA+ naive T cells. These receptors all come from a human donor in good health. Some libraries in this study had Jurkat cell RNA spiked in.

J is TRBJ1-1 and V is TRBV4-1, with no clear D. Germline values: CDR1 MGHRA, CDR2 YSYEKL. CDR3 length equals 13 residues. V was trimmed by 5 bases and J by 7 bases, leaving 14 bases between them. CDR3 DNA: TGCGCCAGCAGCAGAGAGAGGGCTGGTGAAGCTTTCTTT. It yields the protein CASSRERAGEAFF.

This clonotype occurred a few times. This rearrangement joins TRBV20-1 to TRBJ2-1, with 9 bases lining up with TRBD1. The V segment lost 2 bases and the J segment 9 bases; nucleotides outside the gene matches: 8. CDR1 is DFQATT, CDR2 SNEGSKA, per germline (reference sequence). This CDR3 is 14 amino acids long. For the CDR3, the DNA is TGCAGTGCTAGAACCGGGACAGGGATTCCTGAGCAGTTCTTC. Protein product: CSARTGTGIPEQFF.

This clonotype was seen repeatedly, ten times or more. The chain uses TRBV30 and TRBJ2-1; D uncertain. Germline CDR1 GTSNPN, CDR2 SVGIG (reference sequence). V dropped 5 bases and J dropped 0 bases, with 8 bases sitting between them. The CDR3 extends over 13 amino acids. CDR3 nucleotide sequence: TGTGCCTGGGGCCCAAGCTCCTACAATGAGCAGTTCTTC. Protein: CAWGPSSYNEQFF.

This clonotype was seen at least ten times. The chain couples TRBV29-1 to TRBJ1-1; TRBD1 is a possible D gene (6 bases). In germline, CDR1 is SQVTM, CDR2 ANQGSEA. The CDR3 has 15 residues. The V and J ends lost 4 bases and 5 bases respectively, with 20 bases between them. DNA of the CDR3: TGCAGCGTTGTATCATGGGGACTAGGGGGGACTGAAGCTTTCTTT. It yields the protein CSVVSWGLGGTEAFF. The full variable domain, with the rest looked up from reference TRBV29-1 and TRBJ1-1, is SAVISQKPSRDICQRGTSLTIQCQVDSQVTMMFWYRQQPGQSLTLIATANQGSEATYESGFVIDKFPISRPNLTFSTLTVSNMSPEDSSIYLCSVVSWGLGGTEAFFGQGTRLTVV.

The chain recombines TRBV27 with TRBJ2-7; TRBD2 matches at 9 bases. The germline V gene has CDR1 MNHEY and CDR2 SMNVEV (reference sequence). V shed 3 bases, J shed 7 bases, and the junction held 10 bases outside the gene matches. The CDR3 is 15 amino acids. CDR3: CASSFGTSSREEQYF. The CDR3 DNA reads TGTGCCAGCAGTTTTGGGACTAGCTCTCGGGAAGAGCAGTACTTC.

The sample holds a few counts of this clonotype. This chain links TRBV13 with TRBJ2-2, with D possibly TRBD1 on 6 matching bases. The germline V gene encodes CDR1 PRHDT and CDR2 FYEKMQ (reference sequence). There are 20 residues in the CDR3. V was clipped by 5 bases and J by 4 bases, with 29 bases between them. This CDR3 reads CASSQRGGHSLSRGTGELFF. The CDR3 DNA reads TGTGCCAGCAGCCAACGTGGGGGACACTCCCTTTCGAGGGGCACCGGGGAGCTGTTTTTT.

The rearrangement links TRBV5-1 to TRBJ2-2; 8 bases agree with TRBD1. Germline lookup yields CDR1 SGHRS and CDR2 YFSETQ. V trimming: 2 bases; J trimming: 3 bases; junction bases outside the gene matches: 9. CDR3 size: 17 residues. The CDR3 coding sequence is TGCGCCAGCAGCTTATATTTCGACAGGGGTGACACCGGGGAGCTGTTTTTT. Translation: CASSLYFDRGDTGELFF.

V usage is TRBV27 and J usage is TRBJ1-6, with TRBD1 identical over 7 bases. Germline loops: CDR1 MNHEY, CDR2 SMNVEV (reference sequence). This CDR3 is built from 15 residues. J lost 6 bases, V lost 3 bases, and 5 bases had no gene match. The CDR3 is CASSFRRDSNSPLHF. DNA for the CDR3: TGTGCCAGCAGTTTTCGCCGGGACAGTAATTCACCCCTCCACTTT.

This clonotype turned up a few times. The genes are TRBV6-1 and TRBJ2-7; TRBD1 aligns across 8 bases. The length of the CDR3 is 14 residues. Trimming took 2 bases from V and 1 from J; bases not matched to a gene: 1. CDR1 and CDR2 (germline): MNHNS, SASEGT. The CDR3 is CASSEWDRSYEQYF. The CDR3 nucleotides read TGTGCCAGCAGTGAATGGGACAGGTCCTACGAGCAGTACTTC.

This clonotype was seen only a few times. CDR3 sequence reads: CASSSSDRGGNTEAFF. CDR3 DNA sequence: TGCGCCAGCAGCTCCTCGGACAGGGGAGGGAACACTGAAGCTTTCTTT. The genes are TRBV5-1 and TRBJ1-1, with 9 bases that match TRBD1. CDR3 length: 16 amino acids. V lost 3 bases and J lost 1; bases outside the gene matches: 7. Per the germline V gene, CDR1 is SGHRS and CDR2 is YFSETQ.

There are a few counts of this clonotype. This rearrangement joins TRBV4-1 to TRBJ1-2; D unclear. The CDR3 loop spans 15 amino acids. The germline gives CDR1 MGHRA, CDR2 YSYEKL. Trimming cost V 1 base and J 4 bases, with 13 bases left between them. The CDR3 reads CASSQGMVTPYGYTF. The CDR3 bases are TGCGCCAGCAGCCAAGGAATGGTAACCCCCTATGGCTACACCTTC.

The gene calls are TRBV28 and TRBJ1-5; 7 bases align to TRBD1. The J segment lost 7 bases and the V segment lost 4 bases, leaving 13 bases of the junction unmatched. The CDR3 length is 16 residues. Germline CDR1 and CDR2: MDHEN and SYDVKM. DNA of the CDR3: TGTGCCAGCAGTTCCCCCTCCGACAGGGTGGGCCAGCCCCAGCATTTT. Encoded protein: CASSSPSDRVGQPQHF.

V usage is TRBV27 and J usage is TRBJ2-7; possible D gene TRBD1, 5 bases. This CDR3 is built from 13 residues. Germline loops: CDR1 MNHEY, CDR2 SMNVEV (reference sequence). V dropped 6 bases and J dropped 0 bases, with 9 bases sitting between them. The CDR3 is CASRADNSYEQYF. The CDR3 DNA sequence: TGTGCCAGCAGGGCGGACAACTCCTACGAGCAGTACTTC.

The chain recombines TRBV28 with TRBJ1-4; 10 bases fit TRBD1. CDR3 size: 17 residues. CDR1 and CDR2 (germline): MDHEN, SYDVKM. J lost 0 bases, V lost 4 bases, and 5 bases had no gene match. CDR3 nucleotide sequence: TGTGCCAGCAGTTCGACAGGGGGCTTTACAACTAATGAAAAACTGTTTTTT. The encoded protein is CASSSTGGFTTNEKLFF.

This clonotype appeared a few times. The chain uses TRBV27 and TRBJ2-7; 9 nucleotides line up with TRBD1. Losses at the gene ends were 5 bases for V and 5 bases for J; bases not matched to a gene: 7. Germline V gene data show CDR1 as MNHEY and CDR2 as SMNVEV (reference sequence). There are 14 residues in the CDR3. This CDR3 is CASSPGTGPHEQYF. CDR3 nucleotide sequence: TGTGCCAGCAGTCCCGGGACAGGGCCCCACGAGCAGTACTTC.

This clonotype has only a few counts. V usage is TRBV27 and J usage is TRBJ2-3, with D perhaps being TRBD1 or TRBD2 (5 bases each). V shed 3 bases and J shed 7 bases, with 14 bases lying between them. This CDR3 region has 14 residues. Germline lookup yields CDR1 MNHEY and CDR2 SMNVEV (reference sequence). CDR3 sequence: CASSFGTEGYTQYF. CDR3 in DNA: TGTGCCAGCAGTTTTGGGACCGAGGGTTATACGCAGTATTTT.

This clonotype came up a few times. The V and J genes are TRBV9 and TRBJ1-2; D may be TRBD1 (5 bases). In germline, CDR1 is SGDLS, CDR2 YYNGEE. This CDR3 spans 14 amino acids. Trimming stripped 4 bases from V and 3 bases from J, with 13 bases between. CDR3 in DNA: TGTGCCAGCAGCCCACGACAGACATACTATGGCTACACCTTC. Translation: CASSPRQTYYGYTF.

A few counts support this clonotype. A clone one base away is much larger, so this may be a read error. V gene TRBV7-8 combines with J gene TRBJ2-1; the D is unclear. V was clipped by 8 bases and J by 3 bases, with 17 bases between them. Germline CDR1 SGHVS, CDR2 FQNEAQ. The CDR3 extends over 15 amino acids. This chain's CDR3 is CASGSPLTFYNEQFF. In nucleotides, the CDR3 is TGTGCCAGCGGCTCCCCGCTGACATTCTACAATGAGCAGTTCTTC.

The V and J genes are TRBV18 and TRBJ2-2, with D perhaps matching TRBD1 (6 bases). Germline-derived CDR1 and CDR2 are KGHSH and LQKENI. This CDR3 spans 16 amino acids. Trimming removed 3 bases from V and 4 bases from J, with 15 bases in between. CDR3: CASSPTRTAFTGELFF. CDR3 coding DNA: TGTGCCAGCTCACCGACCCGGACAGCCTTCACCGGGGAGCTGTTTTTT. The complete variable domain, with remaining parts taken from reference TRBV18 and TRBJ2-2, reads NAGVMQNPRHLVRRRGQEARLRCSPMKGHSHVYWYRQLPEEGLKFMVYLQKENIIDESGMPKERFSAEFPKEGPSILRIQQVVRGDSAAYFCASSPTRTAFTGELFFGEGSRLTVL.

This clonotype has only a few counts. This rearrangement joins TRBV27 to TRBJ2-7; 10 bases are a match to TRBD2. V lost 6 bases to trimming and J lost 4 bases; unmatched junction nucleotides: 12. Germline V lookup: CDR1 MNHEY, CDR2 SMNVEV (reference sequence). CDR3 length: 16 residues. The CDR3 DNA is TGTGCCAGCAGCCTAAGTTGGGGACTAGCGTCGTACGAGCAGTACTTC. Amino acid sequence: CASSLSWGLASYEQYF.